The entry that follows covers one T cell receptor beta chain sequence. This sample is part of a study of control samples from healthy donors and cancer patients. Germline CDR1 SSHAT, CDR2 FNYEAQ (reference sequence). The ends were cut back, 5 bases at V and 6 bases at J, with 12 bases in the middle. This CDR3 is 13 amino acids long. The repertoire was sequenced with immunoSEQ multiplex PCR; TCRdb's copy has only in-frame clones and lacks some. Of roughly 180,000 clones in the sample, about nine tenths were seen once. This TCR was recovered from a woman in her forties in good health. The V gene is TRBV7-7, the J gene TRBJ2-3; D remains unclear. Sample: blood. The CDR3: CASSPTSRDTQYF. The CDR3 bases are TGTGCCAGCAGCCCTACTTCGCGGGATACGCAGTATTTT.